This TCR beta chain stems from a study of OX40 agonist ivuxolimab in advanced cancers. Individuals having autoimmune disease history or systemic immunosuppression were not enrolled. Points from the study as a whole: The study observed clonal expansion of CD4+ and CD8+ blood T cells by week 6 at 0.1 to 3.0 mg/kg.

About this clone: The target antigen is unknown.

Trimming shortened V by 2 bases and J by 4 bases, and 8 bases separated the two germline ends. The CDR3 spans 13 residues. Per the germline V gene, CDR1 is ENHRY and CDR2 is SYGVKD. Method: immunoSEQ multiplex PCR; TCRdb's copy keeps in-frame clones and lacks some. Found here are some 35,000 clones, approximately 89% of them singletons; the top ten hold about 9.6%. The clonotype comes from an adult with an advanced solid tumor such as melanoma, head and neck, liver or kidney cancer. The chain recombines TRBV10-3 with TRBJ1-2; D is ambiguous. The sequencing used CD4+ or CD8+ T cells sorted from blood, collected in a trial of the OX40 agonist ivuxolimab. This chain's CDR3 is CAISERGIYGYTF. The DNA for the CDR3 is TGTGCCATCAGTGAGAGAGGGATCTATGGCTACACCTTC.